Sequencing of this T cell receptor (beta chain) was carried out in a study of T cells in Graves' hyperthyroidism and ophthalmopathy. Calling Graves' hyperthyroidism stable meant ophthalmopathy did not progress within 18 months. Hyperthyroidism patients were newly diagnosed, had disease duration under 2 months, and were aged 18 to 65 years. Together with thyroid ultrasound, orbital computed tomography, serum thyroxine and TRAb, clinical symptoms were used for diagnoses. The PBMCs had their origin in 10 ml of fresh peripheral blood. CDR3 length: 16 amino acids. Per germline, CDR1 DFQATT and CDR2 SNEGSKA (reference sequence). Trimming cost V 0 bases and J 10 bases; bases outside gene matches: 12. There were TCR beta CDR3 regions amplified from RNA transcripts. RT-PCR in the first round (using the HTBI primer set) targeted the TCR CDR3. TCRdb called the multiplex PCR reads again in MiXCR, with one record for every CDR3 protein. This table has some 210,000 distinct CDR3 sequences, approximately 17% appearing once.

Sequenced input: blood. The chain carries TRBV20-1 and TRBJ2-1, with 10 bases fitting TRBD2. This receptor was taken from a man aged 50-59 years with Graves' hyperthyroidism. The CDR3 loop is CSARDRSGRAGEEQFF. The CDR3 nucleotides are TGCAGTGCTAGAGATCGGAGCGGGAGGGCCGGGGAAGAGCAGTTCTTC.